Presented here are 22 T cell receptor beta chains from one specimen sequenced in a study of T cells after somatic rescue of genetic block. Measured with immunoSEQ multiplex PCR; TCRdb has only the in-frame clones, and not every one. The sample holds roughly 70,000 clones, around 90% seen once. The material sequenced was peripheral blood mononuclear cells (PBMCs). The source is a man between 35 and 55 years old.

J is TRBJ2-6 and V is TRBV11-3; D possibly corresponds to TRBD2 (5 bases). Trimming left V 4 bases short and J 0 bases short, with 16 bases between. This CDR3 has 18 amino acids. Germline V gene data show CDR1 as SGHNT and CDR2 as YENEEA. The DNA of the CDR3 is TGTGCCAGCAGCTCCGGGGAGAGGTTTAGCTCTGGGGCCAACGTCCTGACTTTC. Residues: CASSSGERFSSGANVLTF.

The chain couples TRBV11-2 to TRBJ2-5; 9 bases map to TRBD1. The CDR3 length is 15 residues. Germline V gene lookup returns CDR1 SGHAT and CDR2 FQNNGV. V lost 1 base to trimming and J lost 4 bases; unmatched junction nucleotides: 4. CDR3 DNA sequence: TGTGCCAGCAGCTTAGGCCCGGGACAGGGAGAGACCCAGTACTTC. Translated, it gives CASSLGPGQGETQYF.

With respect to this clone: At one end the junction does not follow the germline gene, possibly because of a read error. Here the CDR3 reads CTSGEGGGSYNEQFF. CDR3 nucleotides: TGTACCAGCGGTGAAGGGGGGGGCTCCTACAATGAGCAGTTCTTC. This chain uses TRBV27 with TRBJ2-1; the D gene is possibly TRBD2 (7 bases). The germline gives CDR1 MNHEY, CDR2 SMNVEV (reference sequence). The CDR3 has 15 residues.

This clone was seen once. The rearrangement joins TRBV28 to TRBJ2-7, with 12 bases identical to TRBD2. CDR1 is MDHEN, CDR2 SYDVKM, per germline. V was pared by 1 base and J by 5 bases, with 15 bases of the junction left unmatched. The CDR3 runs to 19 residues. The CDR3 coding sequence is TGTGCCAGCAGTTTATCGCGGCTAGCGGGGGGGCGGGATTCCGACGAGCAGTACTTC. Translated, it gives CASSLSRLAGGRDSDEQYF.

The V gene is TRBV5-4, the J gene TRBJ2-1; no firm D call. V lost 4 bases, J lost 0 bases, and 11 bases lay in between. The CDR3 consists of 15 residues. Germline values: CDR1 SGHNT, CDR2 YYREEE (reference sequence). For the CDR3, the DNA is TGTGCCAGCAGCCCTGACACGTTCTCCTACAATGAGCAGTTCTTC. Translation gives CASSPDTFSYNEQFF.

This clone has a handful of counts. The chain employs TRBV5-1 and TRBJ1-1, with 12 bases lining up with TRBD1. V lost 0 bases, J lost 6 bases, and 0 bases stayed unmatched. The CDR3 contains 14 residues. Germline assignment: CDR1 SGHRS and CDR2 YFSETQ. This chain's CDR3 is CASSLGDRGPEAFF. CDR3 nucleotides: TGCGCCAGCAGCTTGGGGGACAGGGGGCCTGAAGCTTTCTTT.

The genes are TRBV11-2 and TRBJ2-5; 11 bases line up with TRBD2. Trimming cost V 7 bases and J 7 bases; bases outside gene matches: 5. Per germline, CDR1 SGHAT and CDR2 FQNNGV. This CDR3 comprises 13 residues. CDR3 amino acids: CASTNGLAGTQYF. DNA of the CDR3: TGTGCCAGCACCAACGGACTAGCGGGGACCCAGTACTTC.

The V and J genes are TRBV11-2 and TRBJ2-3; 11 nucleotides line up with TRBD2. CDR3 length: 17 amino acids. The V segment lost 1 base and the J segment 2 bases; nucleotides outside the gene matches: 5. Germline V gene data show CDR1 as SGHAT and CDR2 as FQNNGV. The CDR3 DNA is TGTGCCAGCAGCTTAGGGCTAGCGGGGGGTTTCACAGATACGCAGTATTTT. This codes for CASSLGLAGGFTDTQYF.

The V call is TRBV7-8, the J call TRBJ2-1, with unresolved D. The CDR3 has 15 amino acids. Looked up from germline, CDR1 is SGHVS and CDR2 is FQNEAQ. V was cut by 6 bases and J by 0 bases, with 12 bases left in between. CDR3 nucleotides: TGTGCCAGCAGAAGTGATATGGGCTCCTACAATGAGCAGTTCTTC. Translated: CASRSDMGSYNEQFF.

The chain couples TRBV5-6 to TRBJ1-1; perhaps TRBD1 as D (5 bases). The CDR3 is 14 residues long. From germline, CDR1 is SGHDT and CDR2 YYEEEE. V was pared by 4 bases and J by 3 bases, with 13 bases between. The CDR3 is CASSARRGYTEAFF. CDR3 nucleotide sequence: TGTGCCAGCAGCGCCCGACGGGGGTACACTGAAGCTTTCTTT.

V usage is TRBV11-2 and J usage is TRBJ2-7; 9 bases map to TRBD1. J was trimmed by 3 bases and V by 5 bases; bases with no gene match: 8. Germline-derived CDR1 and CDR2 are SGHAT and FQNNGV. The CDR3 extends over 15 amino acids. The CDR3 reads CASSKLGQGVYEQYF. The DNA of the CDR3 is TGTGCCAGCAGCAAACTGGGACAGGGAGTCTACGAGCAGTACTTC.

The V call is TRBV6-6, the J call TRBJ1-2; D not certain. V dropped 2 bases and J dropped 3 bases, with 7 bases sitting between them. The CDR3 spans 13 residues. CDR1 is MNHNY and CDR2 is SVGAGI in the germline V gene (reference sequence). The CDR3 reads CASSYEEDYGYTF. The CDR3 nucleotides are TGTGCCAGCAGTTACGAGGAGGACTATGGCTACACCTTC.

The V gene is TRBV5-4, the J gene TRBJ2-3, with 9 bases lining up with TRBD1. The V and J ends lost 4 bases and 7 bases, in that order; junction bases with no gene match: 13. The CDR3 has 16 amino acids. Looked up from germline, CDR1 is SGHNT and CDR2 is YYREEE (reference sequence). The CDR3 spells CASSDPTGGPPNTQYF. CDR3 sequence (DNA): TGTGCCAGCAGCGACCCGACAGGGGGACCCCCAAATACGCAGTATTTT.

This clone was detected once. This chain uses TRBV7-9 with TRBJ1-4; D uncertain. V shed 5 bases and J shed 7 bases, with 14 bases lying between them. The CDR3 has 14 amino acids. Germline V CDR1 and CDR2: SEHNR, FQNEAQ (reference sequence). Here the CDR3 reads CASSARSWGEKLFF. As DNA, the CDR3 is TGTGCCAGCAGCGCCCGGTCCTGGGGTGAAAAACTGTTTTTT.

V is TRBV5-4 and J is TRBJ2-3; TRBD1 aligns across 10 bases. Germline CDR1 is SGHNT and CDR2 is YYREEE (reference sequence). The V gene end was trimmed by 5 bases and the J gene end by 6 bases; junction bases not matched to a gene: 9. CDR3 length: 15 residues. CDR3 bases: TGTGCCAGCAGTCCCATGACAGGGGGCTGGGATACGCAGTATTTT. It codes for CASSPMTGGWDTQYF. The variable domain in full, with the rest retrieved from reference TRBV5-4 and TRBJ2-3, is ETGVTQSPTHLIKTRGQQVTLRCSSQSGHNTVSWYQQALGQGPQFIFQYYREEENGRGNFPPRFSGLQFPNYSSELNVNALELDDSALYLCASSPMTGGWDTQYFGPGTRLTVL.

The chain carries TRBV5-4 and TRBJ1-4, with 7 bases identical to TRBD1. With 3 bases clipped from V and 3 bases from J, the junction kept 5 bases outside the gene matches. In germline, CDR1 is SGHNT, CDR2 YYREEE (reference sequence). The CDR3 runs to 15 residues. The CDR3 is CASSWFGTANEKLFF. The CDR3 DNA follows: TGTGCCAGCAGCTGGTTTGGGACAGCTAATGAAAAACTGTTTTTT.

The chain uses TRBV9 and TRBJ1-3; the D gene is possibly TRBD1 (6 bases). Between the trimmed V and J ends, which lost 4 bases and 4 bases, there was a span of 21 bases. Germline CDR1 and CDR2: SGDLS and YYNGEE. The CDR3 has 17 amino acids. CDR3 residues: CASSPRGADSYGNTIYF. CDR3 nucleotides: TGTGCCAGCAGCCCGAGGGGGGCCGACAGCTACGGAAACACCATATATTTT.

This chain uses TRBV27 with TRBJ1-1, with 8 bases that match TRBD1. V shed 3 bases and J 4 bases; nucleotides not matched to a gene: 4. The germline gives CDR1 MNHEY, CDR2 SMNVEV (reference sequence). CDR3 size: 14 residues. The CDR3 loop reads CASSLVRGLTEAFF. CDR3 sequence (DNA): TGTGCCAGCAGTTTGGTCAGGGGGCTCACTGAAGCTTTCTTT.

This chain links TRBV10-2 with TRBJ1-1; no clear D. Looked up from germline, CDR1 is WSHSY and CDR2 is SAAADI. Trimming took off 5 bases at V and 1 base at J, with 11 bases between the two ends. The CDR3 is 14 residues long. Written as DNA, the CDR3 is TGCGCCAGCAGTCCTACCCACCCGAACACTGAAGCTTTCTTT. Its translation is CASSPTHPNTEAFF.

CDR3 loop: CAISDPTAMNTEAFF. CDR3 DNA sequence: TGTGCCATCAGTGACCCGACGGCCATGAACACTGAAGCTTTCTTT. This sequence joins TRBV10-3 and TRBJ1-1; no clear D. The CDR3 spans 15 residues. Germline loops: CDR1 ENHRY, CDR2 SYGVKD. Trimming left V 3 bases short and J 0 bases short, with 11 bases between.

The V and J genes are TRBV6-5 and TRBJ1-2; D gene ambiguous. There are 16 residues in the CDR3. Trimming took off 0 bases at V and 2 bases at J, with 13 bases between the two ends. Germline V gene sequence: CDR1 MNHEY, CDR2 SVGAGI. The chain's CDR3 is CASSYSARRVNYGYTF. The CDR3 coding sequence is TGTGCCAGCAGTTACTCCGCCCGAAGGGTAAACTATGGCTACACCTTC.

This sequence joins TRBV19 and TRBJ2-5; the D is unclear. The germline CDR1 and CDR2 sequences are LNHDA and SQIVND (reference sequence). V was shortened by 7 bases and J by 4 bases, with 10 bases between the two germline ends. CDR3 length equals 12 residues. For the CDR3, the DNA is TGTGCCAGTACGGCGGCCGGAGAGACCCAGTACTTC. This codes for CASTAAGETQYF.